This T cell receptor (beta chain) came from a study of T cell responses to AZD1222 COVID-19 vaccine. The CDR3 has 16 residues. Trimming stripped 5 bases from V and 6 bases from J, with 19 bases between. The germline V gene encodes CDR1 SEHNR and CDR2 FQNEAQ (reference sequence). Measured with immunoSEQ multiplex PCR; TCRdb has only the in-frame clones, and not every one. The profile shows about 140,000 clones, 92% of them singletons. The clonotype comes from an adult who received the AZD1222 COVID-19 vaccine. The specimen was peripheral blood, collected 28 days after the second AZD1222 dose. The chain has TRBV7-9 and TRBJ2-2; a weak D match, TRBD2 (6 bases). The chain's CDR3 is CASSPLGGVPAGELFF. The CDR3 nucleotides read TGTGCCAGCAGCCCACTCGGAGGGGTGCCGGCCGGGGAGCTGTTTTTT. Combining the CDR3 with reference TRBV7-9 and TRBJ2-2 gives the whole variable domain DTGVSQNPRHKITKRGQNVTFRCDPISEHNRLYWYRQTLGQGPEFLTYFQNEAQLEKSRLLSDRFSAERPKGSFSTLEIQRTEQGDSAMYLCASSPLGGVPAGELFFGEGSRLTVL.